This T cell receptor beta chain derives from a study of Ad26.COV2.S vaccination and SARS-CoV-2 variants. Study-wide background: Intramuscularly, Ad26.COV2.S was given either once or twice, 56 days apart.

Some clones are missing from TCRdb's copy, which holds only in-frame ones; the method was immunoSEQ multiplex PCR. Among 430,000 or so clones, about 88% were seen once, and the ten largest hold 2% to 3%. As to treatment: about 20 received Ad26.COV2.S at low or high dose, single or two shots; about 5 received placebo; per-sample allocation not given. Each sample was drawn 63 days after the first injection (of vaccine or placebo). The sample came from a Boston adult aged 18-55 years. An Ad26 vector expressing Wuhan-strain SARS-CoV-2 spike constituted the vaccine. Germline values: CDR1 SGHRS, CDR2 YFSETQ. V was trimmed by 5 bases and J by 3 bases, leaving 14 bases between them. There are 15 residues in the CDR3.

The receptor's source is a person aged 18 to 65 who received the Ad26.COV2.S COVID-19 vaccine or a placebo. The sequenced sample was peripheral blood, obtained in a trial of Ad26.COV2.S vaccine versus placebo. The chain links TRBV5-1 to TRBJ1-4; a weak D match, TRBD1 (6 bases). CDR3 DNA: TGCGCCAGCAGACAGACAGGAGCCCCTAATGAAAAACTGTTTTTT. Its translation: CASRQTGAPNEKLFF.